This passage covers 32 T cell receptor beta chains from one sample sequenced in a study of blood T cell repertoires in COVID-19. Assay used: immunoSEQ multiplex PCR; TCRdb lists only in-frame clones, some missing. The sample lists 330,000 or so clones, about nine tenths occurring once. Material for sequencing was peripheral blood. The receptors originated from a woman aged 55 to 70 with COVID-19, enrolled during active disease.

This chain uses TRBV6-5 with TRBJ2-3, with D tentatively TRBD2 (6 bases). V was trimmed by 0 bases and J by 1 base, leaving 11 bases between them. The CDR3 is made up of 16 amino acids. Looked up from germline, CDR1 is MNHEY and CDR2 is SVGAGI. This chain's CDR3 is CASSYSGTGGTDTQYF. The CDR3 DNA reads as TGTGCCAGCAGTTACTCCGGGACGGGGGGCACAGATACGCAGTATTTT.

This chain joins TRBV7-9 and TRBJ1-4, with 7 positions matching TRBD1. The V segment lost 1 base and the J segment 9 bases; nucleotides outside the gene matches: 5. Germline V gene sequence: CDR1 SEHNR, CDR2 FQNEAQ (reference sequence). The CDR3 extends over 14 amino acids. CDR3 protein: CASSLGGQSQKLFF. CDR3 coding DNA: TGTGCCAGCAGCTTAGGGGGACAGTCGCAAAAACTGTTTTTT.

In this sample, this clone turned up a few times. The chain recombines TRBV2 with TRBJ1-6; 10 positions match TRBD1. Trimming removed 5 bases from V and 11 bases from J; junction bases left unmatched: 6. CDR1 and CDR2 from the germline V gene are SNHLY and FYNNEI. This CDR3 spans 14 amino acids. CDR3 sequence (DNA): TGTGCCAGCAGTAAGGACAGGGGGTTTACACCCCTCCACTTT. It translates to CASSKDRGFTPLHF. Drawing the rest from reference TRBV2 and TRBJ1-6, the complete variable domain is EPEVTQTPSHQVTQMGQEVILRCVPISNHLYFYWYRQILGQKVEFLVSFYNNEISEKSEIFDDQFSVERPDGSNFTLKIRSTKLEDSAMYFCASSKDRGFTPLHFGNGTRLTVT.

The chain combines TRBV28 with TRBJ2-3, with a possible D match to TRBD2 (5 bases). V gave up 3 bases and J gave up 8 bases, with 6 bases separating them. This CDR3 has 11 amino acids. CDR1 and CDR2 from the germline V gene are MDHEN and SYDVKM. This CDR3 is CASSFGGTQYF. In DNA, the CDR3 is TGTGCCAGCAGTTTCGGAGGTACGCAGTATTTT.

The chain couples TRBV5-1 to TRBJ2-3, with D tentatively TRBD2 (6 bases). The CDR3 extends over 14 amino acids. V lost 7 bases and J lost 2, with 14 bases in between. CDR1 SGHRS and CDR2 YFSETQ come from the germline V gene. The CDR3 sequence: CASRAGLNTDTQYF. Written as DNA, the CDR3 is TGCGCCAGCCGCGCGGGACTTAACACAGATACGCAGTATTTT.

With regard to this clone: Other DNA sequences of this sample code for an identical CDR3. The chain joins TRBV3-1 (or the pseudogene TRBV3-2) to TRBJ2-5; 9 bases agree with TRBD2. Trimming removed 2 bases from V and 2 bases from J; junction bases left unmatched: 3. Per germline, CDR1 LGHDT and CDR2 YNNKEL (reference sequence). The CDR3 covers 15 residues. The CDR3: CASSQLAGGQETQYF. For the CDR3, the DNA is TGTGCCAGCAGCCAACTTGCGGGGGGGCAAGAGACCCAGTACTTC.

As for this clone: Other nucleotide sequences from this sample produce the same CDR3. This sequence joins TRBV6-5 and TRBJ1-2, with 9 bases lining up with TRBD1. This CDR3 has 14 residues. Losses at the gene ends were 6 bases for V and 0 bases for J; bases not matched to a gene: 2. CDR1 is MNHEY and CDR2 is SVGAGI in the germline V gene. The CDR3 loop is CASRGQGTNYGYTF. As DNA, the CDR3 is TGTGCCAGCAGGGGACAGGGAACTAACTATGGCTACACCTTC.

The genes are TRBV3-1 (or the pseudogene TRBV3-2) and TRBJ2-7; 8 bases match TRBD2. This CDR3 has 13 amino acids. The germline V gene encodes CDR1 LGHDT and CDR2 YNNKEL (reference sequence). The J segment lost 2 bases and the V segment lost 4 bases, leaving 1 base of the junction unmatched. The chain's CDR3 is CASSLAGTYEQYF. In DNA, the CDR3 is TGTGCCAGCAGCCTAGCGGGGACCTACGAGCAGTACTTC.

Only one count was recorded for this clone. J is TRBJ1-1 and V is TRBV10-3; TRBD1 aligns across 8 bases. Germline CDR1 reads ENHRY; CDR2 reads SYGVKD. CDR3 length: 12 residues. After removal of 8 bases from V and 8 bases from J, the junction contained 7 bases not matched to a gene. CDR3: CAIQPDRAEAFF. The CDR3 DNA sequence: TGTGCCATCCAACCGGACAGGGCCGAAGCTTTCTTT.

This chain joins TRBV28 and TRBJ2-3; maybe TRBD2 (5 bases). The CDR3 has 16 residues. V was shortened by 2 bases and J by 0 bases, with 12 bases between the two germline ends. The germline V gene has CDR1 MDHEN and CDR2 SYDVKM. The CDR3 nucleotides are TGTGCCAGCAGTTTAGTCGGGGTTACTAGCACAGATACGCAGTATTTT. This encodes CASSLVGVTSTDTQYF.

With regard to this clone: Other DNA sequences in this specimen translate into the identical CDR3. The rearrangement links TRBV2 to TRBJ1-2; 8 nucleotides agree with TRBD1. This CDR3 has 14 amino acids. V gave up 5 bases and J gave up 0 bases; unmatched junction bases: 2. Germline CDR1 is SNHLY and CDR2 is FYNNEI. The CDR3 spells CASSLDRANYGYTF. CDR3 nucleotides: TGTGCCAGCAGTCTGGACAGGGCTAACTATGGCTACACCTTC.

V is TRBV2 and J is TRBJ1-2; TRBD1 might be the D (5 bases). The V and J ends lost 7 bases and 7 bases respectively, with 19 bases between them. Germline V gene lookup returns CDR1 SNHLY and CDR2 FYNNEI. The CDR3 is 14 residues long. This chain's CDR3 is CASIWEGFAPGYTF. The CDR3 nucleotides are TGTGCCAGCATATGGGAGGGGTTCGCGCCTGGCTACACCTTC.

This clone was recorded only once. The chain recombines TRBV28 with TRBJ1-6; D ambiguous. The ends were cut back, 5 bases at V and 1 base at J, with 12 bases in the middle. Looked up from germline, CDR1 is MDHEN and CDR2 is SYDVKM. This CDR3 region has 16 residues. CDR3 nucleotide sequence: TGTGCCAGCAGTCCCCCCCAGGTTTCCTATAATTCACCCCTCCACTTT. This codes for CASSPPQVSYNSPLHF.

Only one count was recorded for this clone. V and J are TRBV29-1 and TRBJ2-2; 9 bases align to TRBD1. The CDR3 contains 15 residues. CDR1 SQVTM and CDR2 ANQGSEA come from the germline V gene. Losses at the gene ends were 2 bases for V and 7 bases for J; bases not matched to a gene: 8. This CDR3 reads CSVELGQGAGGELFF. The CDR3 region has the DNA TGCAGCGTTGAATTGGGACAGGGTGCCGGCGGGGAGCTGTTTTTT.

The rearrangement links TRBV4-2 to TRBJ2-7, with 7 bases identical to TRBD2. This CDR3 comprises 15 residues. The germline V gene encodes CDR1 LGHNA and CDR2 YNFKEQ. V lost 2 bases, J lost 0 bases, and 4 bases stayed unmatched. The CDR3 bases are TGTGCCAGCAGCCAATGGGGGGGGAGCTCCTACGAGCAGTACTTC. It translates to CASSQWGGSSYEQYF.

The chain joins TRBV28 to TRBJ2-3; TRBD1 matches 11 bases. This CDR3 comprises 15 residues. CDR1 and CDR2 from the germline V gene are MDHEN and SYDVKM. Trimming took 3 bases from V and 5 from J; bases not matched to a gene: 4. The CDR3 DNA sequence: TGTGCCAGCAGTTTTCGGACAGGGGGCAAAGATACGCAGTATTTT. Translated, it gives CASSFRTGGKDTQYF.

The chain combines TRBV9 with TRBJ1-1, with a weak D call TRBD1 (6 bases). There are 15 residues in the CDR3. Germline V gene sequence: CDR1 SGDLS, CDR2 YYNGEE. V lost 3 bases, J lost 0 bases, and 12 bases lay in between. As DNA, the CDR3 is TGTGCCAGCAGCGCGGACAGTCAGATGAACACTGAAGCTTTCTTT. As protein: CASSADSQMNTEAFF.

The chain uses TRBV15 and TRBJ2-7; 9 positions match TRBD1. CDR1 is LNHNV, CDR2 YYDKDF, per germline (reference sequence). The CDR3 is 14 amino acids. V dropped 5 bases and J dropped 4; count of bases not matched to a gene: 6. CDR3 residues: CATSRGTGKYEQYF. The CDR3 nucleotides read TGTGCCACCAGCCGTGGGACAGGGAAGTACGAGCAGTACTTC.

The chain couples TRBV6-4 to TRBJ2-3, with D maybe TRBD2 (6 bases). V was clipped by 5 bases and J by 10 bases, with 19 bases between them. CDR3 length: 14 residues. Germline lookup yields CDR1 MRHNA and CDR2 SNTAGT. CDR3 residues: CASSRASDQIPQYF. The DNA for the CDR3 is TGTGCCAGCAGTCGGGCTAGCGATCAGATTCCGCAGTATTTT.

V and J are TRBV7-9 and TRBJ2-3; tentative D call: TRBD2 (5 bases). V lost 3 bases and J 4 bases, leaving 14 bases between the germline ends. Looked up from germline, CDR1 is SEHNR and CDR2 is FQNEAQ (reference sequence). The CDR3 sequence is 15 residues long. CDR3 amino acids: CASSFSLEGSDTQYF. In nucleotides, the CDR3 is TGTGCCAGCAGCTTTAGCCTCGAGGGTTCAGATACGCAGTATTTT.

The chain recombines TRBV6-5 with TRBJ1-1; D gene uncertain. The CDR3 consists of 15 residues. V was pared by 0 bases and J by 0 bases, with 8 bases between. Germline V gene lookup returns CDR1 MNHEY and CDR2 SVGAGI. This CDR3 is CASSYSRVLNTEAFF. The CDR3 DNA follows: TGTGCCAGCAGTTACTCGAGGGTTTTGAACACTGAAGCTTTCTTT.

J is TRBJ1-5 and V is TRBV30, with a tentative D call TRBD1 (6 bases). Trimming shortened V by 4 bases and J by 7 bases, and 14 bases separated the two germline ends. This CDR3 has 13 residues. The germline V gene has CDR1 GTSNPN and CDR2 SVGIG (reference sequence). The CDR3 nucleotides read TGTGCCTGGAATCCAGGGGCGGAACAGCCCCAGCATTTT. It encodes CAWNPGAEQPQHF.

The chain is built from TRBV9 and TRBJ2-5; TRBD1 matches 8 bases. Trimming cost V 2 bases and J 6 bases; bases outside gene matches: 9. CDR1 SGDLS and CDR2 YYNGEE come from the germline V gene. The CDR3 consists of 15 residues. CDR3 in amino acids: CASSVQPDRAQTQYF. For the CDR3, the DNA is TGTGCCAGCAGCGTTCAACCGGACAGGGCCCAGACCCAGTACTTC.

V and J are TRBV5-1 and TRBJ2-7; D perhaps matches TRBD2 (6 bases). The CDR3 runs 14 residues. V lost 4 bases to trimming and J lost 4 bases, with 15 bases between them. Germline CDR1 reads SGHRS; CDR2 reads YFSETQ. The CDR3 region has the DNA TGCGCCAGCAGCCCTGGACTACCACCGTACGAGCAGTACTTC. Translated: CASSPGLPPYEQYF.

The chain carries TRBV7-8 and TRBJ1-6, with 9 bases lining up with TRBD1. The germline V gene has CDR1 SGHVS and CDR2 FQNEAQ. The CDR3 sequence is 15 residues long. The V and J ends lost 2 bases and 7 bases, in that order; junction bases with no gene match: 3. The CDR3 DNA sequence: TGTGCCAGCAGCTTACAAGGACAGGGGAATTCACCCCTCCACTTT. Translating it yields CASSLQGQGNSPLHF.

The chain uses TRBV4-1 and TRBJ1-2; D not certain. CDR1 is MGHRA, CDR2 YSYEKL, per germline. Trimming cost V 4 bases and J 5 bases, with 14 bases left between them. The CDR3 covers 14 residues. The CDR3 DNA follows: TGCGCCAGCAGCCTAAGAGATGGGGAGTATGGCTACACCTTC. Translated: CASSLRDGEYGYTF.

This rearrangement joins TRBV3-1 (or the pseudogene TRBV3-2) to TRBJ2-3; 15 nucleotides line up with TRBD2. The trim removed 0 bases at V and 3 bases at J, leaving 13 bases unmatched. Germline V gene data show CDR1 as LGHDT and CDR2 as YNNKEL (reference sequence). This CDR3 is 21 amino acids long. The DNA of the CDR3 is TGTGCCAGCAGCCAAGATAGGACTAGCGGGGGGGGTGTTATAAGTACAGATACGCAGTATTTT. The encoded protein is CASSQDRTSGGGVISTDTQYF.

The chain has TRBV30 and TRBJ1-5; 7 positions match TRBD1. Per the germline V gene, CDR1 is GTSNPN and CDR2 is SVGIG (reference sequence). This CDR3 comprises 14 residues. V lost 2 bases and J lost 5; bases outside the gene matches: 6. CDR3 sequence: CAWSLRGMDQPQHF. CDR3 DNA sequence: TGTGCCTGGAGTCTCAGGGGGATGGATCAGCCCCAGCATTTT.

The chain combines TRBV7-2 with TRBJ1-1; TRBD1 aligns across 7 bases. V gave up 5 bases and J gave up 1 base; unmatched junction bases: 10. Per the germline V gene, CDR1 is SGHTA and CDR2 is FQGNSA. This CDR3 comprises 16 residues. CDR3 DNA sequence: TGTGCCAGCAGCCTTCGACAGGGTAGTTGGAACACTGAAGCTTTCTTT. It is translated as CASSLRQGSWNTEAFF.

For this clone: At the DNA level, this CDR3 is encoded by other sequences in the same sample as well. The genes are TRBV5-4 and TRBJ2-3; 9 bases map to TRBD2. Germline values: CDR1 SGHNT, CDR2 YYREEE (reference sequence). The CDR3 consists of 15 residues. V was clipped by 4 bases and J by 3 bases; unmatched bases: 6. CDR3 nucleotides: TGTGCCAGCAGCCTGGGACTAGCTCCAACAGATACGCAGTATTTT. Translating it yields CASSLGLAPTDTQYF.

This chain joins TRBV11-1 and TRBJ2-2, with D perhaps TRBD2 (5 bases). This CDR3 has 13 amino acids. Germline loops: CDR1 SGHAT, CDR2 FQDESV (reference sequence). V lost 5 bases and J 4 bases, leaving 8 bases between the germline ends. The CDR3 region has the DNA TGTGCCAGCAGCGCTGAGGGCACCGGGGAGCTGTTTTTT. Translating gives CASSAEGTGELFF.

V gene TRBV15 combines with J gene TRBJ1-6; D uncertain. The CDR3 is 16 residues long. Germline values: CDR1 LNHNV, CDR2 YYDKDF (reference sequence). V shed 1 base and J shed 0 bases, with 7 bases lying between them. The CDR3 is CATSRARSSYNSPLHF. The CDR3 bases are TGTGCCACCAGCAGAGCGAGGAGCTCCTATAATTCACCCCTCCACTTT.